These 27 T cell receptor beta chains were all obtained from the same sample, sequenced in a study of blood T cell repertoires in COVID-19. Clones were read by immunoSEQ multiplex PCR, and TCRdb kept only the in-frame ones, dropping some. The sample yields fewer than 450,000 clones, 75% to 90% seen once. The sample was peripheral blood. The source of these receptors is a woman aged 50 to 60 with COVID-19, enrolled during active disease.

V is TRBV7-2 and J is TRBJ1-4; possible D gene TRBD1, 5 bases. Germline V gives CDR1 SGHTA, CDR2 FQGNSA. Trimming stripped 2 bases from V and 1 base from J, with 5 bases between. The CDR3 runs 14 residues. CDR3 region: CASSLTGTNEKLFF. Written as DNA, the CDR3 is TGTGCCAGCAGCTTAACAGGAACTAATGAAAAACTGTTTTTT.

This chain links TRBV30 with TRBJ2-5; 7 bases agree with TRBD2. CDR1 GTSNPN and CDR2 SVGIG come from the germline V gene (reference sequence). Losses at the gene ends were 5 bases for V and 4 bases for J; bases not matched to a gene: 10. The CDR3 contains 14 residues. Written as DNA, the CDR3 is TGTGCCTGGGGCCCTGGCGGGAGTGGAGAGACCCAGTACTTC. Its translation is CAWGPGGSGETQYF.

CDR3: CASSYDRGQTEAFF. CDR3 DNA sequence: TGTGCCAGCAGTTACGACAGGGGTCAGACTGAAGCTTTCTTT. J is TRBJ1-1 and V is TRBV6-6; 8 bases line up with TRBD1. The J segment lost 5 bases and the V segment lost 2 bases, leaving 4 bases of the junction unmatched. CDR3 size: 14 residues. In germline, CDR1 is MNHNY, CDR2 SVGAGI (reference sequence).

The chain uses TRBV18 and TRBJ2-2; unclear D gene. The length of the CDR3 is 13 residues. CDR1 and CDR2 (germline): KGHSH, LQKENI. V was trimmed by 5 bases and J by 7 bases, leaving 11 bases between them. The chain's CDR3 is CASSEAPVGELFF. The DNA for the CDR3 is TGTGCCAGCTCAGAGGCGCCCGTCGGGGAGCTGTTTTTT. Drawing the rest from reference TRBV18 and TRBJ2-2, the complete variable domain is NAGVMQNPRHLVRRRGQEARLRCSPMKGHSHVYWYRQLPEEGLKFMVYLQKENIIDESGMPKERFSAEFPKEGPSILRIQQVVRGDSAAYFCASSEAPVGELFFGEGSRLTVL.

The V call is TRBV19, the J call TRBJ1-2, with TRBD1 identical over 9 bases. With V trimmed by 5 bases and J by 4 bases, 8 bases remained unmatched. Germline assignment: CDR1 LNHDA and CDR2 SQIVND (reference sequence). The CDR3 runs to 15 residues. The CDR3 protein is CASSLRTGAGYGYTF. Here the CDR3 DNA reads TGTGCCAGTAGTCTGCGGACAGGGGCGGGCTATGGCTACACCTTC.

The rearrangement links TRBV6-4 to TRBJ1-3, with 7 positions matching TRBD1. Germline-derived CDR1 and CDR2 are MRHNA and SNTAGT. The ends lost 8 bases at V and 1 base at J; junction bases unmatched: 11. CDR3 size: 16 residues. CDR3 in amino acids: CASSGTDEGSGNTIYF. In DNA form, the CDR3 reads TGTGCCAGCTCGGGGACAGACGAAGGTTCTGGAAACACCATATATTTT.

The chain couples TRBV7-9 to TRBJ2-1; no definite D call. The ends were cut back, 4 bases at V and 9 bases at J, with 13 bases in the middle. Germline lookup yields CDR1 SEHNR and CDR2 FQNEAQ (reference sequence). The CDR3 is 13 amino acids. The CDR3 nucleotides are TGTGCCAGCAGCTCAACCCCGAGAATTGAGCAGTTCTTC. Residues: CASSSTPRIEQFF.

The chain employs TRBV10-3 and TRBJ1-6; the D is unclear. Trimming took 3 bases from V and 9 from J, leaving 12 bases between them. Germline lookup yields CDR1 ENHRY and CDR2 SYGVKD. This CDR3 is 14 amino acids long. DNA of the CDR3: TGTGCCATCAGTGAATCCAGGTCTCGTTCACCCCTCCACTTT. Its translation: CAISESRSRSPLHF.

The chain has TRBV6-6 and TRBJ1-6; perhaps TRBD1 as D (5 bases). V gave up 0 bases and J gave up 7 bases, with 13 bases separating them. The germline gives CDR1 MNHNY, CDR2 SVGAGI (reference sequence). This CDR3 has 16 residues. The CDR3 sequence: CASSYSRSGANSPLHF. CDR3 nucleotides: TGTGCCAGCAGTTACTCGAGATCTGGGGCGAATTCACCCCTCCACTTT.

The V call is TRBV19, the J call TRBJ2-1, with unresolved D. V lost 6 bases and J lost 7, with 19 bases in between. Per the germline V gene, CDR1 is LNHDA and CDR2 is SQIVND (reference sequence). This CDR3 contains 15 residues. The CDR3 DNA reads as TGTGCCAGTAGCCCCGACGGCGGTATTGCGAATGAGCAGTTCTTC. Its translation is CASSPDGGIANEQFF.

The chain has TRBV7-3 and TRBJ2-1; 11 nucleotides match TRBD2. J was trimmed by 7 bases and V by 6 bases; bases with no gene match: 14. There are 17 residues in the CDR3. CDR1 is SGHTA and CDR2 is FQGTGA in the germline V gene. The CDR3 reads CASSHGGLAGGLNEQFF. The CDR3 nucleotides read TGTGCCAGCAGTCATGGAGGCCTAGCGGGAGGTTTGAATGAGCAGTTCTTC.

The chain recombines TRBV6-5 with TRBJ2-5; TRBD1 might be the D (6 bases). Looked up from germline, CDR1 is MNHEY and CDR2 is SVGAGI. CDR3 length: 14 amino acids. Trimming left V 11 bases short and J 1 base short, with 17 bases between. Here the CDR3 DNA reads TGTGCCTACAACCAGGGGCCCGGCCAAGAGACCCAGTACTTC. Translating it yields CAYNQGPGQETQYF.

CDR3 nucleotides: TGCAGCGTTGACGGGCTAGCGGGGGCCCAAGAGACCCAGTACTTC. It translates to CSVDGLAGAQETQYF. The V call is TRBV29-1, the J call TRBJ2-5; 10 bases fit TRBD2. The CDR3 runs 15 residues. Looked up from germline, CDR1 is SQVTM and CDR2 is ANQGSEA. J gave up 1 base and V 3 bases, and 5 bases lay outside the gene matches.

V usage is TRBV7-8 and J usage is TRBJ2-7; 15 bases are shared with TRBD2. The CDR3 consists of 17 residues. V lost 5 bases, J lost 5 bases, and 10 bases stayed unmatched. Germline values: CDR1 SGHVS, CDR2 FQNEAQ. CDR3 residues: CASSLIGLAGGRNEQYF. The CDR3 region has the DNA TGTGCCAGCAGCCTAATTGGACTAGCGGGAGGGCGTAACGAGCAGTACTTC.

The chain carries TRBV4-1 and TRBJ2-7, with D possibly matching TRBD2 (5 bases). The germline V gene encodes CDR1 MGHRA and CDR2 YSYEKL. This CDR3 is built from 13 residues. Trimming stripped 3 bases from V and 2 bases from J, with 8 bases between. The CDR3 protein is CASSQSRAYEQYF. The CDR3 region has the DNA TGCGCCAGCAGCCAGTCGAGGGCCTACGAGCAGTACTTC.

The chain has TRBV4-2 and TRBJ2-2; D call uncertain. Deletions cut 1 base from V and 5 bases from J, with 8 bases between. CDR1 and CDR2 from the germline V gene are LGHNA and YNFKEQ. The CDR3 totals 14 residues. DNA for the CDR3: TGTGCCAGCAGCCAAGTCCGCGCGACCGGGGAGCTGTTTTTT. Translating gives CASSQVRATGELFF.

The chain employs TRBV4-2 and TRBJ1-2; D is unclear. The CDR3 is 15 residues long. CDR1 LGHNA and CDR2 YNFKEQ come from the germline V gene. V lost 1 base, J lost 5 bases, and 14 bases lay in between. The CDR3: CASSQASASGYGYTF. CDR3 in DNA: TGTGCCAGCAGCCAAGCTAGTGCCAGTGGATATGGCTACACCTTC.

This chain joins TRBV30 and TRBJ2-1; weak D call: TRBD2 (5 bases). V was clipped by 5 bases and J by 0 bases, with 14 bases between them. The CDR3 totals 15 residues. Germline V gives CDR1 GTSNPN, CDR2 SVGIG (reference sequence). The CDR3 protein is CAWAISAGSYNEQFF. The CDR3 region has the DNA TGTGCCTGGGCCATCTCGGCGGGCTCCTACAATGAGCAGTTCTTC.

The V and J genes are TRBV6-6 and TRBJ1-2, with 7 bases identical to TRBD1. CDR3 length: 13 amino acids. J lost 2 bases, V lost 11 bases, and 8 bases had no gene match. Germline CDR1 is MNHNY and CDR2 is SVGAGI (reference sequence). The CDR3 DNA follows: TGTGCCGGAGCCCGGGACAGCAACTATGGCTACACCTTC. Residues: CAGARDSNYGYTF.

The chain employs TRBV6-6 and TRBJ2-1; D is ambiguous. This CDR3 has 15 residues. Germline CDR1 reads MNHNY; CDR2 reads SVGAGI (reference sequence). The V end lost 2 bases, the J end lost 6 bases, and 14 bases lay between the germline ends. The CDR3 DNA is TGTGCCAGCAGTTACCCTGAAAAGGCTAGCAATGAGCAGTTCTTC. It yields the protein CASSYPEKASNEQFF.

The rearrangement links TRBV14 to TRBJ2-4; D gene ambiguous. Germline V gene sequence: CDR1 SGHDN, CDR2 FVKESK. The CDR3 is 14 residues long. Deletions cut 1 base from V and 6 bases from J, with 10 bases between. CDR3 in amino acids: CASSQAMVGNIQYF. The DNA of the CDR3 is TGTGCCAGCAGCCAAGCTATGGTCGGAAACATTCAGTACTTC.

The chain employs TRBV11-1 and TRBJ2-5; 7 bases align to TRBD1. V lost 4 bases and J lost 1; bases outside the gene matches: 3. The CDR3 spans 14 residues. Germline assignment: CDR1 SGHAT and CDR2 FQDESV (reference sequence). CDR3 protein: CASSYRGSQETQYF. The CDR3 coding sequence is TGTGCCAGCAGCTACAGGGGTTCCCAAGAGACCCAGTACTTC.

V and J are TRBV19 and TRBJ2-1; 12 bases align to TRBD2. V trimming: 9 bases; J trimming: 9 bases; junction bases outside the gene matches: 12. The CDR3 contains 15 residues. From germline, CDR1 is LNHDA and CDR2 SQIVND (reference sequence). The DNA for the CDR3 is TGTGCCAGCCACCATGGAGGACTAGCGGGAAGTGAGCAGTTCTTC. Translated, it gives CASHHGGLAGSEQFF.

J is TRBJ1-2 and V is TRBV7-9; D gene uncertain. Looked up from germline, CDR1 is SEHNR and CDR2 is FQNEAQ (reference sequence). CDR3 length equals 13 residues. V was shortened by 5 bases and J by 7 bases, with 14 bases between the two germline ends. The CDR3, as DNA: TGTGCCAGCAGCATTGGGGAGGTCAGTGGCTACACCTTC. It yields the protein CASSIGEVSGYTF. Variable domain in full (rest from reference TRBV7-9 and TRBJ1-2): DTGVSQNPRHKITKRGQNVTFRCDPISEHNRLYWYRQTLGQGPEFLTYFQNEAQLEKSRLLSDRFSAERPKGSFSTLEIQRTEQGDSAMYLCASSIGEVSGYTFGSGTRLTVV.

The chain links TRBV7-2 to TRBJ1-4; 8 bases map to TRBD1. J lost 7 bases, V lost 2 bases, and 9 bases had no gene match. This CDR3 is built from 16 residues. Germline CDR1 SGHTA, CDR2 FQGNSA. The DNA for the CDR3 is TGTGCCAGCAGCTTAAGAGGAGGCCAGGGGGCTGAAAAACTGTTTTTT. It translates to CASSLRGGQGAEKLFF. The full variable domain, rest sourced from reference TRBV7-2 and TRBJ1-4, is GAGVSQSPSNKVTEKGKDVELRCDPISGHTALYWYRQSLGQGLEFLIYFQGNSAPDKSGLPSDRFSAERTGGSVSTLTIQRTQQEDSAVYLCASSLRGGQGAEKLFFGSGTQLSVL.

The V call is TRBV5-1, the J call TRBJ2-7, with 7 bases matching TRBD2. CDR1 is SGHRS and CDR2 is YFSETQ in the germline V gene. The CDR3 runs 14 residues. After removal of 2 bases from V and 4 bases from J, the junction contained 6 bases not matched to a gene. The CDR3 region has the DNA TGCGCCAGCAGCTTCGGCGGGAGTATTTACGAGCAGTACTTC. Translated: CASSFGGSIYEQYF.

The V gene is TRBV3-1 (or the pseudogene TRBV3-2), the J gene TRBJ2-3; 9 nucleotides match TRBD2. The CDR3 contains 16 residues. Per germline, CDR1 LGHDT and CDR2 YNNKEL (reference sequence). The V segment lost 3 bases and the J segment 4 bases; nucleotides outside the gene matches: 8. CDR3 nucleotide sequence: TGTGCCAGCAGCCAGCCGGGACTAGCTTCCTCAGATACGCAGTATTTT. This codes for CASSQPGLASSDTQYF.